These 15 T cell receptor beta chains originate from one sample sequenced in a study of T cells in Graves' hyperthyroidism and ophthalmopathy. Authors of the study amplified TCR beta CDR3 regions from RNA transcripts. The study used the HTBI primer set for a first-round RT-PCR of the TCR CDR3. TCRdb processed the multiplex PCR reads anew with MiXCR; each CDR3 protein has one entry. The table lists some 440,000 distinct CDR3 sequences, around 16% of them singletons. Sequenced: blood. The origin of the receptors is a woman aged 18 to 35 with Graves' hyperthyroidism.

The chain links TRBV7-9 to TRBJ2-5; 7 positions agree with TRBD1. The CDR3 sequence is 16 residues long. V was clipped by 5 bases and J by 5 bases; unmatched bases: 14. Looked up from germline, CDR1 is SEHNR and CDR2 is FQNEAQ (reference sequence). The CDR3 spells CASSTPGQTLGETQYF. In DNA, the CDR3 is TGTGCCAGCAGCACCCCGGGACAGACTCTTGGGGAGACCCAGTACTTC.

In its sample, this clonotype was seen many times. The genes are TRBV28 and TRBJ2-2; 14 bases line up with TRBD2. Germline V gene sequence: CDR1 MDHEN, CDR2 SYDVKM. The V segment lost 0 bases and the J segment 0 bases; nucleotides outside the gene matches: 15. The CDR3 covers 23 residues. In DNA, the CDR3 is TGTGCCAGCAGTTTATGCTCGGGACTAGCGGGAGAGACGAAAGGCCCGAACACCGGGGAGCTGTTTTTT. Its translation: CASSLCSGLAGETKGPNTGELFF.

The table lists this clonotype with a few counts. The V gene is TRBV9, the J gene TRBJ1-6, with 11 bases fitting TRBD1. CDR1 is SGDLS and CDR2 is YYNGEE in the germline V gene. The V segment lost 8 bases and the J segment 3 bases; nucleotides outside the gene matches: 13. The CDR3 consists of 18 residues. DNA of the CDR3: TGTGCCAGTAGCCCGAGAAGGACAGGGGGCCTCTATAATTCACCCCTCCACTTT. Translating gives CASSPRRTGGLYNSPLHF.

This clonotype was counted between two and nine times. The rearrangement joins TRBV15 to TRBJ2-7; the D gene is possibly TRBD2 (6 bases). Trimming pared 3 bases from V and 2 bases from J, leaving 11 bases between. This CDR3 spans 14 amino acids. CDR1 and CDR2 from the germline V gene are LNHNV and YYDKDF (reference sequence). Written as DNA, the CDR3 is TGTGCCACCAGCAGTAGCGGACGAACCTACGAGCAGTACTTC. Translating gives CATSSSGRTYEQYF.

This chain connects TRBV11-2 to TRBJ2-1; D unresolved. V shed 5 bases and J shed 6 bases, with 20 bases lying between them. The CDR3 consists of 16 residues. Germline CDR1 is SGHAT and CDR2 is FQNNGV. CDR3 coding DNA: TGTGCCAGCAGCACCCGACTTGTACTTCTCTCCAATGAGCAGTTCTTC. It yields the protein CASSTRLVLLSNEQFF. The complete variable domain, with remaining parts taken from reference TRBV11-2 and TRBJ2-1, reads EAGVAQSPRYKIIEKRQSVAFWCNPISGHATLYWYQQILGQGPKLLIQFQNNGVVDDSQLPKDRFSAERLKGVDSTLKIQPAKLEDSAVYLCASSTRLVLLSNEQFFGPGTRLTVL.

There are many counts of this clonotype. The CDR3 region has the DNA TGTGCCAGCAGCGCCACAGGGGGCGGTCATCAGCCCCAGCATTTT. Amino acids: CASSATGGGHQPQHF. This rearrangement joins TRBV5-6 to TRBJ1-5; 9 bases agree with TRBD1. V lost 4 bases, J lost 5 bases, and 7 bases stayed unmatched. This CDR3 contains 15 residues. CDR1 and CDR2 (germline): SGHDT, YYEEEE. Combining the CDR3 with reference TRBV5-6 and TRBJ1-5 gives the whole variable domain DAGVTQSPTHLIKTRGQQVTLRCSPKSGHDTVSWYQQALGQGPQFIFQYYEEEERQRGNFPDRFSGHQFPNYSSELNVNALLLGDSALYLCASSATGGGHQPQHFGDGTRLSIL.

This clonotype was found many times. CDR3 bases: TGTGCCAGCAGGACAGGGAGTGAGAACACTGAAGCTTTCTTT. It is translated as CASRTGSENTEAFF. This rearrangement joins TRBV11-1 to TRBJ1-1; 7 bases map to TRBD1. The length of the CDR3 is 14 residues. CDR1 and CDR2 (germline): SGHAT, FQDESV (reference sequence). With 6 bases clipped from V and 1 base from J, the junction kept 5 bases outside the gene matches.

The chain employs TRBV5-5 and TRBJ1-1; 7 positions agree with TRBD1. CDR3 length: 12 amino acids. J lost 8 bases, V lost 3 bases, and 4 bases had no gene match. CDR1 is SGHKS and CDR2 is YYEKEE in the germline V gene (reference sequence). The CDR3 nucleotides read TGTGCCAGCAGCTCTACACAGGGGGAAGCTTTCTTT. Its translation is CASSSTQGEAFF.

This clonotype showed up many times. The chain uses TRBV6-2 or TRBV6-3 and TRBJ1-1; D is perhaps TRBD1 (6 bases). In germline, CDR1 is MNHEY, CDR2 SVGEGT. The CDR3 runs 12 residues. Trimming cost V 3 bases and J 11 bases, with 13 bases left between them. CDR3 DNA: TGTGCCAGCAGTTATTGGGACAATGACGCTTTCTTT. Protein product: CASSYWDNDAFF.

This clonotype was picked up many times. The gene calls are TRBV24-1 and TRBJ2-4, with D perhaps matching TRBD2 (6 bases). Germline V lookup: CDR1 KGHDR, CDR2 SFDVKD. Deletions cut 3 bases from V and 6 bases from J, with 8 bases between. The CDR3 sequence is 13 residues long. This chain's CDR3 is CATSDRGSNIQYF. CDR3 nucleotides: TGTGCCACCAGTGATCGGGGGTCAAACATTCAGTACTTC.

This clonotype was seen at least ten times. The V call is TRBV2, the J call TRBJ2-7, with 7 bases that match TRBD2. Germline V gene sequence: CDR1 SNHLY, CDR2 FYNNEI. The CDR3 is made up of 14 amino acids. V shed 8 bases and J 3 bases; nucleotides not matched to a gene: 10. CDR3 amino acids: CASGRGGRNYEQYF. CDR3 in DNA: TGTGCCAGCGGGAGGGGAGGCCGGAACTACGAGCAGTACTTC.

Concerning this clonotype: A much larger clone sits a single nucleotide away, making a read error possible. The chain has TRBV27 and TRBJ2-1; D may match TRBD1 or TRBD2 (7 bases each). From germline, CDR1 is MNHEY and CDR2 SMNVEV (reference sequence). Trimming took 3 bases from V and 5 from J, leaving 14 bases between them. The CDR3 spans 15 residues. The CDR3 DNA is TGTGCCAGCAGTTTCCCAGGGGGGGGCCACAATGAGCAGTTCTTC. Encoded protein: CASSFPGGGHNEQFF.

This clonotype has a single count. The chain employs TRBV28 and TRBJ1-5, with TRBD1 matching over 8 bases. V gave up 2 bases and J gave up 6 bases; unmatched junction bases: 3. Germline lookup yields CDR1 MDHEN and CDR2 SYDVKM. The CDR3 is 14 residues long. The CDR3 is CASSLQGATQPQHF. The CDR3, as DNA: TGTGCCAGCAGTTTACAGGGGGCGACTCAGCCCCAGCATTTT.

V is TRBV6-5 and J is TRBJ2-1; 9 positions match TRBD1. Trimming at V came to 2 bases and at J to 4 bases, leaving 9 bases not matched to a gene. CDR3 length: 17 residues. Germline-derived CDR1 and CDR2 are MNHEY and SVGAGI. CDR3 DNA sequence: TGTGCCAGCAGTTACGGGACAGGGAGGTTAGCTTACAATGAGCAGTTCTTC. Protein sequence: CASSYGTGRLAYNEQFF.

This clonotype has at least ten counts. This chain uses TRBV7-9 with TRBJ2-1, with 7 bases lining up with TRBD1. The CDR3 consists of 16 residues. Germline trimming cut 5 bases from V and 3 bases from J; bases unmatched to any gene: 10. Germline CDR1 reads SEHNR; CDR2 reads FQNEAQ (reference sequence). The chain's CDR3 is CASSDSRDSYYNEQFF. DNA for the CDR3: TGTGCCAGCAGCGATAGTCGGGACAGTTACTACAATGAGCAGTTCTTC. Looking up the rest from reference TRBV7-9 and TRBJ2-1 gives the full variable domain: DTGVSQNPRHKITKRGQNVTFRCDPISEHNRLYWYRQTLGQGPEFLTYFQNEAQLEKSRLLSDRFSAERPKGSFSTLEIQRTEQGDSAMYLCASSDSRDSYYNEQFFGPGTRLTVL.